This T cell receptor (beta chain) came from a study of cytomegalovirus exposure and HLA in healthy donors. This clone has only a few counts. Germline loops: CDR1 SNHLY, CDR2 FYNNEI. The CDR3 contains 14 residues. V gave up 5 bases and J gave up 3 bases, with 13 bases separating them. The PCR had 60 Vbeta and 13 Jbeta primers. The method was immunoSEQ multiplex PCR; TCRdb's version includes in-frame clones alone and lacks a portion of them. The sample holds 130,000 to 150,000 clones; roughly 80% are singletons and the top ten take roughly 2.9%. The chain has TRBV2 and TRBJ1-1; D perhaps matches TRBD1 (6 bases). This receptor was obtained from a woman in her twenties or thirties in good health and CMV-seronegative. The source material was PBMCs. The CDR3 here is CASSFQGWHTEAFF. The CDR3 DNA reads as TGTGCCAGCAGTTTTCAGGGGTGGCACACTGAAGCTTTCTTT.